This T cell receptor (beta chain) was observed in a study of cytomegalovirus exposure and HLA in healthy donors. Study-wide results and limits: Accurate prediction of most subjects' HLA-A and HLA-B alleles from TCR beta sequences was reported. A highly shared variant cluster was judged a likely technical artifact. It was taken for granted in presence/absence analyses that sequencing depth across donors was roughly uniform.

With regard to this clone: The antigen is not known.

Primers included in the PCR were 60 Vbeta and 13 Jbeta primers. As originally analysed: Later analysis identified 80 million to 85 million unique TCR beta chains, roughly 11 million shared. TCRdb's copy holds only in-frame clones and misses some; the assay was immunoSEQ multiplex PCR. The V and J calls and clone size come from that table; D and trimming were worked out from the DNA. Recorded for this sample: around 51,000 clones. The receptor's source is a woman in her thirties or forties in good health and CMV-seronegative. The sequencing sample was made of PBMCs.

This CDR3 is CASSSSGTSYNEQFF. The DNA for the CDR3 is TGTGCCAGCAGCTCGAGCGGGACCTCCTACAATGAGCAGTTCTTC. The V call is TRBV7-2, the J call TRBJ2-1; 7 bases align to TRBD2. V was clipped by 4 bases and J by 0 bases; unmatched bases: 3. CDR1 and CDR2 (germline): SGHTA, FQGNSA. The CDR3 has 15 amino acids.